Listed below are T cell receptor beta chains from one sample, sequenced in a study of blood T cell repertoires in COVID-19. The assay was immunoSEQ multiplex PCR, and TCRdb's table has in-frame clones only and misses some. This table holds 230,000 or so clones, roughly 84% found once. Material: peripheral blood. All receptors come from a man aged 35-49 years with active or convalescent COVID-19. Both conserved end residues are part of each CDR3. D genes are given only for firm matches. The size entry is marked missing in some rows and otherwise reads once, few, many or a size class.

clone_size: NA
v_call: TRBV6-5
d_call: NA
j_call: TRBJ2-3
cdr3_aa: CASSYSQGGDTQYF
cdr3_nt: TGTGCCAGCAGTTACTCACAGGGTGGAGATACGCAGTATTTT

clone_size: NA
v_call: TRBV19
d_call: NA
j_call: TRBJ2-1
cdr3_aa: CASRQGSYNEQFF
cdr3_nt: TGTGCCAGTAGGCAGGGGTCCTACAATGAGCAGTTCTTC

clone_size: NA
v_call: TRBV5-4
d_call: TRBD2
j_call: TRBJ2-7
cdr3_aa: CASSSRLAVSYEQYF
cdr3_nt: TGTGCCAGCAGCTCTCGACTAGCCGTCTCCTACGAGCAGTACTTC

clone_size: NA
v_call: TRBV4-2
d_call: NA
j_call: TRBJ2-1
cdr3_aa: CASSPSPGLSPYNEQFF
cdr3_nt: TGTGCCAGCAGCCCGAGTCCTGGGCTATCCCCCTACAATGAGCAGTTCTTC

clone_size: NA
v_call: TRBV5-1
d_call: TRBD2
j_call: TRBJ2-5
cdr3_aa: CASSLGSSGGAQYF
cdr3_nt: TGCGCCAGCAGCTTGGGGTCTAGCGGGGGAGCCCAGTACTTC

clone_size: many
v_call: TRBV27
d_call: TRBD1
j_call: TRBJ2-7
cdr3_aa: CASKRQGKGNEQYF
cdr3_nt: TGTGCCAGCAAGCGACAGGGGAAAGGTAACGAGCAGTACTTC

clone_size: NA
v_call: TRBV29-1
d_call: TRBD1
j_call: TRBJ1-4
cdr3_aa: CSAGQPNEKLFF
cdr3_nt: TGCAGCGCGGGACAGCCTAATGAAAAACTGTTTTTT

clone_size: NA
v_call: TRBV6-5
d_call: TRBD1
j_call: TRBJ2-3
cdr3_aa: CASRHRGGDTQYF
cdr3_nt: TGTGCCAGCAGACACAGGGGTGGAGATACGCAGTATTTT

clone_size: NA
v_call: TRBV4-1
d_call: NA
j_call: TRBJ2-1
cdr3_aa: CASSQLVGSYNEQFF
cdr3_nt: TGCGCCAGCAGCCAACTGGTCGGCTCCTACAATGAGCAGTTCTTC

clone_size: NA
v_call: TRBV9
d_call: NA
j_call: TRBJ2-1
cdr3_aa: CASSVGTRTSSYNEQFF
cdr3_nt: TGTGCCAGCAGCGTAGGGACAAGGACGAGCTCCTACAATGAGCAGTTCTTC

clone_size: NA
v_call: TRBV18
d_call: NA
j_call: TRBJ1-1
cdr3_aa: CASSPREGPAEAFF
cdr3_nt: TGTGCCAGCTCACCACGGGAGGGACCTGCTGAAGCTTTCTTT

clone_size: NA
v_call: TRBV5-8
d_call: TRBD2
j_call: TRBJ2-3
cdr3_aa: CASRPGLAGADTQYF
cdr3_nt: TGTGCCAGCAGGCCGGGACTAGCGGGGGCGGATACGCAGTATTTT

clone_size: NA
v_call: TRBV25-1
d_call: TRBD2
j_call: TRBJ2-5
cdr3_aa: CASSEYVAGWTQYF
cdr3_nt: TGTGCCAGCAGTGAATATGTAGCGGGTTGGACCCAGTACTTC

clone_size: NA
v_call: TRBV10-3
d_call: NA
j_call: TRBJ1-2
cdr3_aa: CAIRGVKENYGYTF
cdr3_nt: TGTGCCATCAGGGGCGTTAAGGAAAACTATGGCTACACCTTC

clone_size: NA
v_call: TRBV18
d_call: TRBD1
j_call: TRBJ2-3
cdr3_aa: CASTLGQGGTDTQYF
cdr3_nt: TGTGCCAGCACCTTGGGACAGGGAGGCACAGATACGCAGTATTTT

clone_size: once
v_call: TRBV2
d_call: NA
j_call: TRBJ2-3
cdr3_aa: CASSERGGRSLPPDTQYF
cdr3_nt: TGTGCCAGCAGTGAAAGGGGGGGGAGAAGCCTACCCCCGGATACGCAGTATTTT

clone_size: NA
v_call: TRBV5-1
d_call: TRBD1
j_call: TRBJ1-2
cdr3_aa: CASSASGGPAGGYTF
cdr3_nt: TGCGCCAGCAGCGCGTCAGGGGGGCCCGCGGGTGGCTACACCTTC

clone_size: few
v_call: TRBV18
d_call: TRBD1
j_call: TRBJ1-2
cdr3_aa: CASSPLRDRTNYGYTF
cdr3_nt: TGTGCCAGCTCACCGCTCCGGGACAGAACTAACTATGGCTACACCTTC

clone_size: NA
v_call: TRBV28
d_call: TRBD1
j_call: TRBJ1-6
cdr3_aa: CASKGQYNSPLHF
cdr3_nt: TGTGCCAGCAAGGGACAGTATAATTCACCCCTCCACTTT